This TCR beta chain was sequenced during a study of cytomegalovirus exposure and HLA in healthy donors. Whole-study results and caveats: Reported performance of the classifier showed diagnosis of cytomegalovirus status with high specificity and sensitivity. There were 150 to 200 TCR beta chains listed as cytomegalovirus-associated.

The donors were in the approximately 130-subject validation cohort; that cohort was separate from the roughly 700-subject first cohort. Remarks on this clone: Its antigen is unidentified.

Germline CDR1 and CDR2: MNHEY and SVGAGI. Trimming shortened V by 10 bases and J by 1 base, and 13 bases separated the two germline ends. The CDR3 is 14 residues long. Clones were read by immunoSEQ multiplex PCR, and TCRdb kept only the in-frame ones, dropping some. The sample carries around 190,000 clones, about 83% recorded once. The receptor was derived from a woman between 18 and 29 years old in good health and CMV-seronegative. The sample taken for sequencing was PBMCs. This chain connects TRBV6-5 to TRBJ2-2; tentatively, D is TRBD1 (5 bases). CDR3 in amino acids: CATLRQKNTGELFF. Here the CDR3 DNA reads TGTGCCACCTTGAGACAGAAGAACACCGGGGAGCTGTTTTTT.